This TCR beta chain was recovered during a study of blood T cell repertoires in COVID-19. The ends were cut back, 5 bases at V and 1 base at J, with 8 bases in the middle. Germline V CDR1 and CDR2: SQVTM, ANQGSEA. CDR3 length equals 13 residues. Assay: immunoSEQ multiplex PCR; the TCRdb copy retains only in-frame clones and omits some. The sample comprises roughly 280,000 clones, 75% to 90% of which are singletons, and approximately 2.2% rests with the top ten. The clonotype was recovered from a man over 45 with acute or convalescent COVID-19. The chain combines TRBV29-1 with TRBJ2-2, with a tentative D call TRBD1 (6 bases). The sample consisted of peripheral blood. CDR3 sequence reads: CSVTGQNTGELFF. CDR3 sequence (DNA): TGCAGCGTTACAGGGCAGAACACCGGGGAGCTGTTTTTT.